This T cell receptor beta chain was captured by sequencing in a study of cytomegalovirus exposure and HLA in healthy donors. Study summary: Inside one of the first data releases sat around 85 million unique TCRs taken from HLA-typed donors.

The PCR ran on 60 Vbeta and 13 Jbeta primers. This table comes from immunoSEQ multiplex PCR, and its TCRdb copy is limited to in-frame clones, with some not included. The sample gives about 210,000 clones, roughly 77% of which show up once; roughly 0.4% is in the top ten. Regarding this clone: Antigen specificity is unknown.

Unmatched junction bases numbered 11, after V lost 9 bases and J lost 1 base. From germline, CDR1 is LNHDA and CDR2 SQIVND (reference sequence). There are 16 residues in the CDR3. Study-wide results and limits: In vitro confirmation showed three CMV-associated chains to be CMV antigen specific. Most TCR sequences were seen very rarely across donors, but some public TCRs occurred in many.

The sequencing sample was made of PBMCs. The receptor was derived from a male donor in good health and CMV-seropositive. V usage is TRBV19 and J usage is TRBJ1-5, with 8 bases identical to TRBD1. The CDR3 sequence: CASSDAGGWSNQPQHF. The CDR3 nucleotides read TGTGCCAGCAGCGATGCAGGGGGCTGGAGCAATCAGCCCCAGCATTTT.